This TCR beta chain was retrieved from a study of blood T cell repertoires in COVID-19. For the study at large: Some COVID-19 samples were acute and others convalescent; all came from the United States, Italy and Spain.

The table lists this clone with a few counts. In the original processing: By means of reference gene primer amplification, nucleated cell counts were estimated. Sequencing used immunoSEQ multiplex PCR; TCRdb keeps in-frame clones, though not all of them. The DNA gave D and trimming, while V, J and clone size come from that table. This sample has 210,000 or so clones, with 75% to 90% found just once. V dropped 2 bases and J dropped 5; count of bases not matched to a gene: 3. Germline V CDR1 and CDR2: LNHNV, YYDKDF (reference sequence). The CDR3 is 15 residues long. Material: peripheral blood. The sequence came from a human donor in a cohort sampled during active COVID-19. J is TRBJ2-5 and V is TRBV15; 12 positions match TRBD1. CDR3 amino acids: CATSRRDRGRETQYF. CDR3 nucleotide sequence: TGTGCCACCAGCAGACGGGACAGGGGGCGGGAGACCCAGTACTTC.